This TCR beta chain was sequenced for a study of Graves' ophthalmopathy and Graves' hyperthyroidism. Trimming removed 5 bases at V and 0 bases at J, with 11 bases between. CDR3 size: 15 residues. Beta-chain TCR CDR3 regions were amplified from RNA transcripts. The workflow started with a first-round RT-PCR run with HTBI primers and then moved on to a second-round multiplex PCR. TCRdb re-called the multiplex PCR reads through MiXCR, storing one row per CDR3 protein. The table has about 160,000 distinct CDR3 sequences, under 45% seen once. This clonotype was detected ten times or more. The chain couples TRBV12-3 or TRBV12-4 to TRBJ1-3, with D uncertain. The clonotype was recovered from a man between 25 and 39 years old with Graves' ophthalmopathy. The sequencing sample was made of peripheral blood. The CDR3 DNA reads as TGTGCCAGCAGTCTACACGGCTCCTCTGGAAACACCATATATTTT. It yields the protein CASSLHGSSGNTIYF.